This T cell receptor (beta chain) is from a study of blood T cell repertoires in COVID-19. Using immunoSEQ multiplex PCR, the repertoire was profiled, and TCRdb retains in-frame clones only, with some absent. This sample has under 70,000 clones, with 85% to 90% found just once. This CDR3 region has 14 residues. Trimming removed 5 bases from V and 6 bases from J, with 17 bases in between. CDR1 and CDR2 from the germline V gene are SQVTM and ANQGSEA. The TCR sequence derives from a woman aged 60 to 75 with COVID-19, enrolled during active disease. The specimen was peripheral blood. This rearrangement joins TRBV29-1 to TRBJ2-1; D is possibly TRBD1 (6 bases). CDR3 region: CSVPRGQAPNEQFF. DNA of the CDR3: TGCAGCGTTCCAAGGGGACAAGCCCCCAATGAGCAGTTCTTC.